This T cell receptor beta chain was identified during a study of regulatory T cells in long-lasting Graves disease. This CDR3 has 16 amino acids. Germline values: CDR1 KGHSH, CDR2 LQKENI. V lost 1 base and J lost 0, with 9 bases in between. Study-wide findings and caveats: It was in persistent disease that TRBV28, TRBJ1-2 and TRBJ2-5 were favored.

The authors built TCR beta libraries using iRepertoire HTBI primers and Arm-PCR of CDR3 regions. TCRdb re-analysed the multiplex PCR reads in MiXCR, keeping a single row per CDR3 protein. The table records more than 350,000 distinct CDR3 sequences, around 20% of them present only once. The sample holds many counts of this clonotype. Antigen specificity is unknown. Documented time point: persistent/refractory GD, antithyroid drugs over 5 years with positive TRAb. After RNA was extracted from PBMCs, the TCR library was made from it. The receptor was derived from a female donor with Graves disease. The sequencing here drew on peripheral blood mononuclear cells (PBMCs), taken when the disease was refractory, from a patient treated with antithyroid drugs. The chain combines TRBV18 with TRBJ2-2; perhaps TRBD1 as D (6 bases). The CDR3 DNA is TGTGCCAGCTCACCACGCCAGGGGACGAACACCGGGGAGCTGTTTTTT. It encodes CASSPRQGTNTGELFF.